The entry that follows covers one T cell receptor beta chain sequence. Its target is unknown. An end of the junction differs from the germline gene, which may be a read error. RNA transcripts gave rise to amplified TCR beta CDR3 regions. Initially, a first-round RT-PCR of the TCR CDR3 employed the HTBI primer set. Each CDR3 protein is one row after TCRdb ran MiXCR on the multiplex PCR reads. Here the sample spans some 250,000 distinct CDR3 sequences, roughly 15% being singletons. The data were taken from a study of T cells in Graves' hyperthyroidism and ophthalmopathy. Study results and limitations: Before onset, ophthalmopathy was predicted by the model a median 6.5 months earlier.

Germline CDR1 SGHRS, CDR2 YFSETQ. The CDR3 spans 14 residues. This chain joins TRBV5-1 and TRBJ1-2, with a tentative D call TRBD1 (6 bases). Sequencing was carried out using blood. The source is a woman aged 45 to 65 with Graves' hyperthyroidism that later progressed to Graves' ophthalmopathy. The CDR3 nucleotides read TGCGCCAGCAGGGACAGAACTACTAACTATGGCTGCACCTTC. This codes for CASRDRTTNYGCTF.